This TCR beta chain was captured in a study of T cells in Graves' hyperthyroidism and ophthalmopathy. Across the whole study: Peripheral blood was collected at initial diagnosis, before any treatment.

RNA transcripts served as the template for amplifying TCR beta CDR3 regions. HTBI primers were used for first-round RT-PCR of the TCR CDR3. Using its own MiXCR run on the multiplex PCR reads, TCRdb lists one record per CDR3 protein. Of 490,000 or so distinct CDR3 sequences in the sample, roughly 22% were seen once. Any patient presenting with uncontrolled infection, other autoimmune disease, pregnancy or lactation was left out. This clonotype was counted only a few times. The CDR3 totals 17 residues. CDR1 and CDR2 from the germline V gene are MNHNY and SVGAGI (reference sequence). J gave up 4 bases and V 2 bases, and 14 bases lay outside the gene matches.

The chain joins TRBV6-6 to TRBJ2-7; 7 nucleotides line up with TRBD2. The source is a woman in her seventies with Graves' ophthalmopathy. Material: blood. The CDR3 region has the DNA TGTGCCAGCAGTTACGGCCCCCCGAGCGGGGCCTCTTACGAGCAGTACTTC. As protein: CASSYGPPSGASYEQYF.